Here is one TCR beta chain with its context. Its antigen is not identified. The method was immunoSEQ multiplex PCR; TCRdb's version includes in-frame clones alone and lacks a portion of them. The sample comprises about 55,000 clones, around 92% of which are singletons, and around 2% rests with the top ten. V lost 6 bases, J lost 10 bases, and 16 bases lay in between. The V gene's germline CDR1 is MNHEY and CDR2 SVGAGI. The CDR3 contains 14 residues. The data originate from a study of T cell responses to AZD1222 COVID-19 vaccine. Study findings and constraints: Among spike-specific TCRs, nearly half reportedly target unmutated variant regions. Spike-specific TCR breadth and depth rose after two AZD1222 doses. White British ancestry dominated among donors, who included more females, and clonal diversity was possibly underestimated.

The chain is built from TRBV6-5 and TRBJ1-6; weak D call: TRBD1 (5 bases). Sequencing used peripheral blood, obtained on day 0 of AZD1222 vaccination. The receptor was isolated from an adult in good health. Written as DNA, the CDR3 is TGTGCCAGCAGGAACGACTTAAGGGGCTCACCCCTCCACTTT. Translation gives CASRNDLRGSPLHF.